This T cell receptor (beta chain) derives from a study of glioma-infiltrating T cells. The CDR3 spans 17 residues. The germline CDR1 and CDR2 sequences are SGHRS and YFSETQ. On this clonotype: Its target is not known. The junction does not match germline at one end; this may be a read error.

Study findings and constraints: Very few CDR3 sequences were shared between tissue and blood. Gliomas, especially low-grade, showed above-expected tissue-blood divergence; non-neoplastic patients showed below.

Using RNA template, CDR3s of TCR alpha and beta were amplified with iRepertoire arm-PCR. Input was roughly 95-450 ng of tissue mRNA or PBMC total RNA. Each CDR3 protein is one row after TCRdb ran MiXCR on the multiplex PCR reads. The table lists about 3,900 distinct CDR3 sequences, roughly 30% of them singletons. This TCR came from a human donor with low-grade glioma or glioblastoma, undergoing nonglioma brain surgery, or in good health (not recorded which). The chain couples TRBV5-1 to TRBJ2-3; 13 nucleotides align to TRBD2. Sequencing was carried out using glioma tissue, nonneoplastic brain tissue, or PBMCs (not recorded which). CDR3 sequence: CASSLGLAGAAPDTKYF. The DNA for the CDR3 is TGTGCCAGCAGCCTAGGACTAGCGGGAGCCGCACCAGATACGAAGTATTTT.